The subject of this entry is one T cell receptor beta chain. Sequencing was done directly on freshly isolated, uncultured memory T cells. Clones were read by immunoSEQ multiplex PCR, and TCRdb kept only the in-frame ones, dropping some. The data contain more than 65,000 clones, roughly 80% of them singletons. The data derive from a study of CD4 T cell repertoires in COVID-19. Background on the study: Other coronavirus spike proteins restimulated relabeled CFSE-low cells expanded with IL-2 for 10 days.

The CDR3 runs to 14 residues. Germline-derived CDR1 and CDR2 are SGHTA and FQGNSA. The V gene end was trimmed by 2 bases and the J gene end by 4 bases; junction bases not matched to a gene: 3. Sample: CD4+ T cells from peripheral blood, taken after recovery from COVID-19. This receptor was identified in a human donor who had COVID-19. This chain joins TRBV7-2 and TRBJ1-2; 8 positions agree with TRBD1. CDR3 DNA sequence: TGTGCCAGCAGCTTACAGGGGGCATCCTATGGCTACACCTTC. This sequence encodes CASSLQGASYGYTF.